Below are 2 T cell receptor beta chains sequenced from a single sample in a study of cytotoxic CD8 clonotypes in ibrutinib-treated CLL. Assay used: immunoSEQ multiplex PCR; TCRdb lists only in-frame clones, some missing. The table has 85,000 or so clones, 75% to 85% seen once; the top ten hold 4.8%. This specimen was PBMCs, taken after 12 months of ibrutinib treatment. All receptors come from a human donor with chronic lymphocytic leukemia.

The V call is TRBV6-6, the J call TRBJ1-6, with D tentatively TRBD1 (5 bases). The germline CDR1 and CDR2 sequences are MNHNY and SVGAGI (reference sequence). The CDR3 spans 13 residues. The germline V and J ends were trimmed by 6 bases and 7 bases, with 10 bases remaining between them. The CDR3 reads CASSPDRNSPLHF. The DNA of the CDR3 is TGTGCCAGCAGCCCCGACAGAAATTCACCCCTCCACTTT.

The CDR3 region has the DNA TGTGCCAGCAGTTTTGTGGGGGTGGGTCCAGAGACCCAGTACTTC. Its translation: CASSFVGVGPETQYF. The chain carries TRBV28 and TRBJ2-5; D may correspond to TRBD1 or TRBD2 (5 bases each). The V and J ends lost 3 bases and 4 bases respectively, with 15 bases between them. The germline V gene encodes CDR1 MDHEN and CDR2 SYDVKM. CDR3 length equals 15 residues.